The source of this T cell receptor (beta chain) is a study of T cell changes during pregnancy in multiple sclerosis. TCRdb's table, derived via immunoSEQ multiplex PCR, lists solely in-frame clones and lacks some. Among some 48,000 clones, about nine tenths were seen once, and the ten largest hold around 0.6%. Germline CDR1 and CDR2: MNHEY and SVGAGI. CDR3 length: 15 residues. V lost 6 bases and J lost 2, with 11 bases in between. The receptor was derived from a female donor in good health, enrolled as a control in a pregnancy study. This sequence joins TRBV6-5 and TRBJ2-6, with D tentatively TRBD1 (6 bases). Sequenced material: CD4+ T cells from peripheral blood mononuclear cells, taken after pregnancy. CDR3 in amino acids: CASRSTGPGANVLTF. CDR3 nucleotide sequence: TGTGCCAGCAGATCAACAGGGCCTGGGGCCAACGTCCTGACTTTC.